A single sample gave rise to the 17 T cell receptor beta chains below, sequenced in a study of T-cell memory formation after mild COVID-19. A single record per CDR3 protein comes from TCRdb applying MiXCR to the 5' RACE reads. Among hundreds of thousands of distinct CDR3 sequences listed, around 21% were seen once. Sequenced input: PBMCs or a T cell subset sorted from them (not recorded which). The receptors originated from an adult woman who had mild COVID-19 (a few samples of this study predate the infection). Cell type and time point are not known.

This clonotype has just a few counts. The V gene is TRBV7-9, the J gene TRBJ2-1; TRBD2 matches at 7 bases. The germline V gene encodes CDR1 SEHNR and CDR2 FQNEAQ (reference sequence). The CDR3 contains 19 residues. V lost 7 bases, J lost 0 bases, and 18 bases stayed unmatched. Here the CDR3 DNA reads TGTGCCAGCACCTCGGCCCTGCGGGGGATCTTAAGCTCCTACAATGAGCAGTTCTTC. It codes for CASTSALRGILSSYNEQFF.

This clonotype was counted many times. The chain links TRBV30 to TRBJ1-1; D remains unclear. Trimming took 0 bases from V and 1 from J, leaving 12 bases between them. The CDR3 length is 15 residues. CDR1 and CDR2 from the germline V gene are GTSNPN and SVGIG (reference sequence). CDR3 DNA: TGTGCCTGGAGTGTACGAACACATACGAACACTGAAGCTTTCTTT. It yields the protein CAWSVRTHTNTEAFF.

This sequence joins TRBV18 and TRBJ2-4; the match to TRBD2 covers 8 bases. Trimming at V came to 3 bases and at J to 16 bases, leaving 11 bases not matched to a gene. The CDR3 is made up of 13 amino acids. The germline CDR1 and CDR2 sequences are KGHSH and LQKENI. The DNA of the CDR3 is TGTGCCAGCTCACCTCCGGGGGGGGCCGAGTTCTACTTC. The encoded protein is CASSPPGGAEFYF. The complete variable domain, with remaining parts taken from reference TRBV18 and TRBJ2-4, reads NAGVMQNPRHLVRRRGQEARLRCSPMKGHSHVYWYRQLPEEGLKFMVYLQKENIIDESGMPKERFSAEFPKEGPSILRIQQVVRGDSAAYFCASSPPGGAEFYFGAGTRLSVL.

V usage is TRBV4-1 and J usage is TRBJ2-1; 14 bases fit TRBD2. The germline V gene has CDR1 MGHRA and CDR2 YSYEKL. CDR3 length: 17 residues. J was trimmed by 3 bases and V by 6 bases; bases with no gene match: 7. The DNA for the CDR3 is TGCGCCAGCAGTTCCCGGACTAGCGGGGGGAGCTACAATGAGCAGTTCTTC. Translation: CASSSRTSGGSYNEQFF.

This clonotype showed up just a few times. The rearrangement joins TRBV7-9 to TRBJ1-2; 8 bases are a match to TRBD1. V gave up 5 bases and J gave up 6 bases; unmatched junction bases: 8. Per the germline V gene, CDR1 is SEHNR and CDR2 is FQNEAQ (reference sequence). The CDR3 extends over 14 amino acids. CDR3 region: CASSRTDRADGYTF. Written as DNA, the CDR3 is TGTGCCAGCAGCCGAACGGACAGGGCCGATGGCTACACCTTC.

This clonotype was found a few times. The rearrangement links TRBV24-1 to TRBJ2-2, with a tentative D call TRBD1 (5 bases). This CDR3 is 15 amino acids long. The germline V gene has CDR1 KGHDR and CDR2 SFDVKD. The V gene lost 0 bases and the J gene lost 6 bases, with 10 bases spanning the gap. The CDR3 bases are TGTGCCACCAGTGATTTGGGCAGGGCCTCCGGGGAGCTGTTTTTT. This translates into CATSDLGRASGELFF.

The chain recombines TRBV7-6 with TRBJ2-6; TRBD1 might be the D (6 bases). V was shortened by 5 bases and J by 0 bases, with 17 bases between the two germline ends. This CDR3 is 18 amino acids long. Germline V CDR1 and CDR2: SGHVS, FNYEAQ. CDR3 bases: TGTGCCAGCAGCATATCGGGTGGACAGAGCTCTGGGGCCAACGTCCTGACTTTC. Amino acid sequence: CASSISGGQSSGANVLTF.

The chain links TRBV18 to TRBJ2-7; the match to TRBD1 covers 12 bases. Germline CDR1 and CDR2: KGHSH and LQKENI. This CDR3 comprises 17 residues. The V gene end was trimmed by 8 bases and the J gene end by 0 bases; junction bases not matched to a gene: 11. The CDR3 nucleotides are TGTGCCAGCCGCCGGGACAGGGGGCTCCCTGACTCCTACGAGCAGTACTTC. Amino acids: CASRRDRGLPDSYEQYF.

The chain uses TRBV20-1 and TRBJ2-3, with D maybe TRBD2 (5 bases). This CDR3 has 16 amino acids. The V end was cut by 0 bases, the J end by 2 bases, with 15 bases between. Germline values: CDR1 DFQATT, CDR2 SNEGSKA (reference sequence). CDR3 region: CSARDRGSATTDTQYF. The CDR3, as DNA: TGCAGTGCTAGAGATCGAGGTAGCGCGACCACAGATACGCAGTATTTT.

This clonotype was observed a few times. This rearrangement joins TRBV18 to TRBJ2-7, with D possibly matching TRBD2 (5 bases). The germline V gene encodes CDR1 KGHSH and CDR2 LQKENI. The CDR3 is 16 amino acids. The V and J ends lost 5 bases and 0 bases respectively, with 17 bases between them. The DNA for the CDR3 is TGTGCCAGCTCAGCCGATAGGAGGTTGAGCTCCTACGAGCAGTACTTC. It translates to CASSADRRLSSYEQYF.

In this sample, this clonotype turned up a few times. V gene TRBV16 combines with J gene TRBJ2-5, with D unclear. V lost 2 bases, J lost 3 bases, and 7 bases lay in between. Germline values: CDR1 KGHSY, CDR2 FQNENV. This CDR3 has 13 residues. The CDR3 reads CASSQNQEETQYF. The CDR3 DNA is TGTGCCAGCAGCCAAAACCAGGAAGAGACCCAGTACTTC.

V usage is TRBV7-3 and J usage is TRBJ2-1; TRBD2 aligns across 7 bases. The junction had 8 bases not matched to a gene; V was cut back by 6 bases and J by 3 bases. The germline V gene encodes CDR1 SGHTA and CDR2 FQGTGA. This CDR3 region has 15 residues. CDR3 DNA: TGTGCCAGCAGTCTGGGAGGGAGCGGCTACAATGAGCAGTTCTTC. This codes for CASSLGGSGYNEQFF.

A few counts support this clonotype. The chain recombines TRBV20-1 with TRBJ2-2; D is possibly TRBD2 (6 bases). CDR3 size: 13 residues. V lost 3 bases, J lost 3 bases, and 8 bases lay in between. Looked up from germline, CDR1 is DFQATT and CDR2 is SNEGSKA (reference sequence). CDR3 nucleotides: TGCAGTGCTAGCAGGAGGGACACCGGGGAGCTGTTTTTT. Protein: CSASRRDTGELFF.

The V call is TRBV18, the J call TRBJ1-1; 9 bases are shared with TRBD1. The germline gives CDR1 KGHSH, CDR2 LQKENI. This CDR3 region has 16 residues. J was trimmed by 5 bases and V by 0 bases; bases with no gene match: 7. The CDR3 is CASSPPGQGRRTEAFF. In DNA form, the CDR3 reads TGTGCCAGCTCACCACCTGGACAGGGGCGGAGGACTGAAGCTTTCTTT.

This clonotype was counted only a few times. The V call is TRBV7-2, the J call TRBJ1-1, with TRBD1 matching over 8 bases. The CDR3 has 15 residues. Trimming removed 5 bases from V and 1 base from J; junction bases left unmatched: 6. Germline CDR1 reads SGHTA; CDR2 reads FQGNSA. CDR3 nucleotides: TGTGCCAGCAGCGCAGCAGGGGGCAGGAACACTGAAGCTTTCTTT. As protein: CASSAAGGRNTEAFF.

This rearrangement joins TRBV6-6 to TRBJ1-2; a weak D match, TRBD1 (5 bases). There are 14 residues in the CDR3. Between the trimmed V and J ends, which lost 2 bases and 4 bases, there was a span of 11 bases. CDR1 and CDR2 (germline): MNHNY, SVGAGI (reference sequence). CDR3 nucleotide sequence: TGTGCCAGCAGTTACAGCGGGGGACCCTATGGCTACACCTTC. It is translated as CASSYSGGPYGYTF.

In DNA form, the CDR3 reads TGTGCCAGCAGCCAAGCCCCCCATACGCAGTATTTT. Amino acid sequence: CASSQAPHTQYF. The chain is built from TRBV14 and TRBJ2-3; no clear D gene. The length of the CDR3 is 12 residues. V was clipped by 1 base and J by 7 bases, with 6 bases between them. In germline, CDR1 is SGHDN, CDR2 FVKESK.